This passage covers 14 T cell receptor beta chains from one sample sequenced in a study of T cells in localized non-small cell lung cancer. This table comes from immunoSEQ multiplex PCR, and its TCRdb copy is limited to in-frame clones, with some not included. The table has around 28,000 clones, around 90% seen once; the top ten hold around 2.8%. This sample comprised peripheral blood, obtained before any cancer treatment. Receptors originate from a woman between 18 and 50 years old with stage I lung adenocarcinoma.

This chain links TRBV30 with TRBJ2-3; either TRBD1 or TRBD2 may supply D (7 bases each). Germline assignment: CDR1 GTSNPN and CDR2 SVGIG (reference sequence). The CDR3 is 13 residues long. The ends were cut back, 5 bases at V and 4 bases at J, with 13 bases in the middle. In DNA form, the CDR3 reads TGTGCCTGGCGGCCAGGGGGGGCAGATACGCAGTATTTT. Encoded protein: CAWRPGGADTQYF.

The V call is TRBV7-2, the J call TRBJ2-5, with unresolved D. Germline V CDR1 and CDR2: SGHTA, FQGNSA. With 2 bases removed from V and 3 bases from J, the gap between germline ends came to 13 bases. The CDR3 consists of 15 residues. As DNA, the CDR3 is TGTGCCAGCAGCTTAATTAAGGGATGGGAAGAGACCCAGTACTTC. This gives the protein CASSLIKGWEETQYF.

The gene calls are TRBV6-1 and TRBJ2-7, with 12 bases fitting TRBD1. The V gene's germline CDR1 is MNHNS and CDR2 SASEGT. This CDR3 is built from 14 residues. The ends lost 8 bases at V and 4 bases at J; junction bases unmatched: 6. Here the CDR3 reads CASEKGQGAYEQYF. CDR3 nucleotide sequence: TGTGCCAGCGAAAAGGGACAGGGGGCTTACGAGCAGTACTTC.

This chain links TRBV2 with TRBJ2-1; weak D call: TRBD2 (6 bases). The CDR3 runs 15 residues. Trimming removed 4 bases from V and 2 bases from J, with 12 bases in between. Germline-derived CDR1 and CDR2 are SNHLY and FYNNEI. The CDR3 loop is CASSGSGATYNEQFF. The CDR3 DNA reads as TGTGCCAGCAGTGGTAGCGGAGCGACCTACAATGAGCAGTTCTTC.

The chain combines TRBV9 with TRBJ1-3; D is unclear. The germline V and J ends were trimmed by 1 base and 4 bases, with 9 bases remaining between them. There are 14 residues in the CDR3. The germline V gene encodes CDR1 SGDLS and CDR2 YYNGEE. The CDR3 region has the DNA TGTGCCAGCAGCGTAATGAGTACCGGAAACACCATATATTTT. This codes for CASSVMSTGNTIYF.

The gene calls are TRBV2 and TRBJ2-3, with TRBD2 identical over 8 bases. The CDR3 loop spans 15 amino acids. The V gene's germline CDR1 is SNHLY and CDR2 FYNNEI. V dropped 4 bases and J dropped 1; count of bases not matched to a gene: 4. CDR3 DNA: TGTGCCAGCAGTGGTTCTAGCGGGCGCACAGATACGCAGTATTTT. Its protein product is CASSGSSGRTDTQYF.

The CDR3 loop reads CASSPNIAGVSDEQYF. CDR3 DNA sequence: TGTGCCAGCTCACCAAACATAGCGGGAGTCAGTGACGAGCAGTACTTC. This chain links TRBV18 with TRBJ2-7; TRBD2 aligns across 9 bases. V lost 2 bases, J lost 5 bases, and 10 bases stayed unmatched. The CDR3 consists of 16 residues. From germline, CDR1 is KGHSH and CDR2 LQKENI.

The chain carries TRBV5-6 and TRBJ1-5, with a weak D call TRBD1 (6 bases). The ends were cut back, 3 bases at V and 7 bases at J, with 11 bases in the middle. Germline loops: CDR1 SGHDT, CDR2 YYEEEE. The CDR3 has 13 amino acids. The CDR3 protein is CASSSGAGQPQHF. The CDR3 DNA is TGTGCCAGCAGCTCAGGGGCTGGGCAGCCCCAGCATTTT. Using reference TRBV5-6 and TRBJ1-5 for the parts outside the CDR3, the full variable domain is DAGVTQSPTHLIKTRGQQVTLRCSPKSGHDTVSWYQQALGQGPQFIFQYYEEEERQRGNFPDRFSGHQFPNYSSELNVNALLLGDSALYLCASSSGAGQPQHFGDGTRLSIL.

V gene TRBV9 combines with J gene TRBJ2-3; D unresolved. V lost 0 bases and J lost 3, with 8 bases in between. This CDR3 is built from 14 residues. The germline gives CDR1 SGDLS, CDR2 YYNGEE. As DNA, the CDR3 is TGTGCCAGCAGCGTAGGTCCGGATACAGATACGCAGTATTTT. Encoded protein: CASSVGPDTDTQYF.

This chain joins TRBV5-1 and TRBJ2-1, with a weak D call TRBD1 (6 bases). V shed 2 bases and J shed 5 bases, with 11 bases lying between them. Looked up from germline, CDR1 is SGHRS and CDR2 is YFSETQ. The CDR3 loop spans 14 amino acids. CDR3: CASSLTGTNNEQFF. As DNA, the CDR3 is TGCGCCAGCAGCTTAACAGGGACAAACAATGAGCAGTTCTTC.

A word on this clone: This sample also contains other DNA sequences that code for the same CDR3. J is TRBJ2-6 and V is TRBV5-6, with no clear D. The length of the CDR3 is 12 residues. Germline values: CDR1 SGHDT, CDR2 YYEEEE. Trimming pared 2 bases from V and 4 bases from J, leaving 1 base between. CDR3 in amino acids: CASSFGANVLTF. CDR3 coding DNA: TGTGCCAGCAGCTTCGGGGCCAACGTCCTGACTTTC.

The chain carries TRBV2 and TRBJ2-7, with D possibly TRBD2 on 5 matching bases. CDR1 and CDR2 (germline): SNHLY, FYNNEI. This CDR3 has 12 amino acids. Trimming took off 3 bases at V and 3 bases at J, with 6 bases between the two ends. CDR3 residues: CASSEEDYEQYF. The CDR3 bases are TGTGCCAGCAGTGAGGAGGACTACGAGCAGTACTTC.

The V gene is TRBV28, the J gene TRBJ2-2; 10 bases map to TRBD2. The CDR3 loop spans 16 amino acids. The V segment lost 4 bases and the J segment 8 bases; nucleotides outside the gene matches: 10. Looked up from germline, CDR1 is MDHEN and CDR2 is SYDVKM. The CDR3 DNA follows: TGTGCCAGCAGTTCCCCCACTAGCGGGAAGAGTGGGGAGCTGTTTTTT. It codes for CASSSPTSGKSGELFF. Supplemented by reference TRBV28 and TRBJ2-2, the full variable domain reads DVKVTQSSRYLVKRTGEKVFLECVQDMDHENMFWYRQDPGLGLRLIYFSYDVKMKEKGDIPEGYSVSREKKERFSLILESASTNQTSMYLCASSSPTSGKSGELFFGEGSRLTVL.

CDR3 sequence: CASSDSTGEQYF. CDR3 sequence (DNA): TGTGCCAGCAGTGACTCGACGGGCGAGCAGTACTTC. The chain carries TRBV6-4 and TRBJ2-7; D call uncertain. Germline CDR1 is MRHNA and CDR2 is SNTAGT. Trimming removed 0 bases from V and 6 bases from J, with 6 bases in between. The CDR3 is made up of 12 amino acids.